This TCR beta chain emerged from a study of response to subunit inactivated influenza vaccine. V lost 1 base, J lost 5 bases, and 11 bases lay in between. The CDR3 length is 14 residues. Germline CDR1 and CDR2: SGHTA and FQGNSA. TCRdb independently ran MiXCR on the RT-PCR reads; one entry per CDR3 protein. The sample yields 500,000 to 650,000 distinct CDR3 sequences, approximately 7.7% seen once. This clonotype was seen only a few times. The chain couples TRBV7-2 to TRBJ1-2; D is ambiguous. Source: PBMCs from blood, taken around 25 months after vaccination. The TCR was taken from a man between 50 and 75 years old who received an inactivated influenza vaccine. Here the CDR3 reads CASSLGRPQYGYTF. The DNA for the CDR3 is TGTGCCAGCAGCTTAGGGCGGCCTCAGTATGGCTACACCTTC. Filled out from reference TRBV7-2 and TRBJ1-2, the complete variable domain reads GAGVSQSPSNKVTEKGKDVELRCDPISGHTALYWYRQSLGQGLEFLIYFQGNSAPDKSGLPSDRFSAERTGGSVSTLTIQRTQQEDSAVYLCASSLGRPQYGYTFGSGTRLTVV.